One and the same sample provided the 10 T cell receptor beta chains below, sequenced in a study of T cells in Graves' hyperthyroidism and ophthalmopathy. RNA transcripts gave rise to amplified TCR beta CDR3 regions. HTBI primers were employed in a first-round RT-PCR of the TCR CDR3. TCRdb analysed the multiplex PCR reads with MiXCR anew, one entry per CDR3 protein. The sample has hundreds of thousands of distinct CDR3 sequences, about 16% seen once; the top ten hold less than 4.5%. The sequencing sample was made of blood. These receptors all come from a woman aged 25 to 39 with Graves' hyperthyroidism.

The chain links TRBV3-1 to TRBJ2-4, with 9 bases matching TRBD1. The CDR3 is 15 amino acids. Germline V lookup: CDR1 LGHDT, CDR2 YNNKEL (reference sequence). The V and J ends lost 5 bases and 6 bases, in that order; junction bases with no gene match: 8. CDR3 protein: CASSMGTGRPNIQYF. CDR3 nucleotides: TGTGCCAGCAGCATGGGGACAGGGCGACCAAACATTCAGTACTTC.

This clonotype has at least ten counts. The chain combines TRBV2 with TRBJ2-1; 7 bases match TRBD2. V lost 8 bases and J lost 7; bases outside the gene matches: 5. CDR3 length: 12 residues. CDR1 SNHLY and CDR2 FYNNEI come from the germline V gene. The CDR3 DNA reads TGTGCCAGCGGCCCTAGCGGTAATGAGCAGTTCTTC. Translated, it gives CASGPSGNEQFF.

This clonotype has at least ten counts. This chain connects TRBV18 to TRBJ2-7; D unclear. Germline V gives CDR1 KGHSH, CDR2 LQKENI. The CDR3 loop spans 14 amino acids. The germline V and J ends were trimmed by 1 base and 6 bases, with 13 bases remaining between them. The CDR3 loop reads CASSPRIIDGEQYF. The CDR3 DNA sequence: TGTGCCAGCTCACCACGAATTATAGATGGCGAGCAGTACTTC. Supplemented by reference TRBV18 and TRBJ2-7, the full variable domain reads NAGVMQNPRHLVRRRGQEARLRCSPMKGHSHVYWYRQLPEEGLKFMVYLQKENIIDESGMPKERFSAEFPKEGPSILRIQQVVRGDSAAYFCASSPRIIDGEQYFGPGTRLTVT.

This clonotype turned up a few times. The chain has TRBV9 and TRBJ2-7; TRBD2 aligns across 8 bases. CDR3 length: 15 residues. V lost 0 bases to trimming and J lost 0 bases; unmatched junction nucleotides: 2. Per germline, CDR1 SGDLS and CDR2 YYNGEE. As DNA, the CDR3 is TGTGCCAGCAGCGTAGAAAGCGGGAGCTCCTACGAGCAGTACTTC. Protein product: CASSVESGSSYEQYF.

This clonotype turned up a few times. This chain uses TRBV5-1 with TRBJ1-1; D may be TRBD1 (5 bases). Per the germline V gene, CDR1 is SGHRS and CDR2 is YFSETQ. The ends were cut back, 0 bases at V and 3 bases at J, with 9 bases in the middle. The CDR3 spans 14 residues. CDR3 sequence reads: CASSLEGSDTEAFF. In DNA form, the CDR3 reads TGCGCCAGCAGCTTGGAGGGGTCGGACACTGAAGCTTTCTTT. Drawing the rest from reference TRBV5-1 and TRBJ1-1, the complete variable domain is KAGVTQTPRYLIKTRGQQVTLSCSPISGHRSVSWYQQTPGQGLQFLFEYFSETQRNKGNFPGRFSGRQFSNSRSEMNVSTLELGDSALYLCASSLEGSDTEAFFGQGTRLTVV.

The table lists this clonotype with many counts. The chain employs TRBV6-2 or TRBV6-3 and TRBJ2-3; 12 bases match TRBD2. The CDR3 has 16 amino acids. Unmatched junction bases numbered 5, after V lost 2 bases and J lost 5 bases. The germline V gene has CDR1 MNHEY and CDR2 SVGEGT. The DNA for the CDR3 is TGTGCCAGCAGTTACCTAGCGGGAGGGATTGAAGATACGCAGTATTTT. Encoded protein: CASSYLAGGIEDTQYF.

V is TRBV27 and J is TRBJ2-3, with 8 bases identical to TRBD2. Germline trimming cut 2 bases from V and 5 bases from J; bases unmatched to any gene: 24. CDR3 size: 21 residues. CDR1 and CDR2 from the germline V gene are MNHEY and SMNVEV (reference sequence). CDR3: CASSLTLLAVGVNGGEDTQYF. The CDR3 DNA sequence: TGTGCCAGCAGTTTAACCTTACTAGCGGTGGGGGTGAATGGAGGGGAAGATACGCAGTATTTT.

This clonotype was seen many times. V and J are TRBV24-1 and TRBJ1-1; 11 positions match TRBD1. Germline V gene data show CDR1 as KGHDR and CDR2 as SFDVKD. The junction had 7 bases not matched to a gene; V was cut back by 7 bases and J by 7 bases. This CDR3 is 14 amino acids long. Written as DNA, the CDR3 is TGTGCCACCAGAGGACAGGGGGCCGAGAATGAAGCTTTCTTT. Translation gives CATRGQGAENEAFF.

The V gene is TRBV7-3, the J gene TRBJ1-1, with 7 nucleotides matching TRBD1. Per germline, CDR1 SGHTA and CDR2 FQGTGA. There are 16 residues in the CDR3. After removal of 0 bases from V and 1 base from J, the junction contained 5 bases not matched to a gene. This CDR3 reads CASSLTTGAENTEAFF. For the CDR3, the DNA is TGTGCCAGCAGCTTAACAACAGGGGCCGAGAACACTGAAGCTTTCTTT.

The chain has TRBV12-3 or TRBV12-4 and TRBJ2-5, with TRBD2 matching over 9 bases. Trimming took 4 bases from V and 6 from J; bases not matched to a gene: 15. The CDR3 covers 17 residues. DNA for the CDR3: TGTGCCAGCAGTTCCAGGGTCGGTAGCGGGAGCAGGAAGACCCAGTACTTC. Translation gives CASSSRVGSGSRKTQYF.